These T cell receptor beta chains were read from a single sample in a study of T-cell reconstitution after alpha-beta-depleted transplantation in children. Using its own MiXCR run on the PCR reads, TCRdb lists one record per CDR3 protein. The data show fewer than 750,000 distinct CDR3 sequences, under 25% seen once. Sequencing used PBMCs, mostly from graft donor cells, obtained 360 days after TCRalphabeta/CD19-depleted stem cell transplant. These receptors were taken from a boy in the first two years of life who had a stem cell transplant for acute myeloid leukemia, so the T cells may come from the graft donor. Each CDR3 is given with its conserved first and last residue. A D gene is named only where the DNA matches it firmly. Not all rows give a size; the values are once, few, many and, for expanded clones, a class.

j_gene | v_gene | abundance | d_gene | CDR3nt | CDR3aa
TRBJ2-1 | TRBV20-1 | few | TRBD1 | TGCAGTGCTATCCTATCTTTGAACAGGGGCGGTGAGCAGTTCTTC | CSAILSLNRGGEQFF
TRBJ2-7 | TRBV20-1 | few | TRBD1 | TGCAGTGCCCGAGGGGTCGGGACAGGGGACTCCTACGAGCAGTACTTC | CSARGVGTGDSYEQYF
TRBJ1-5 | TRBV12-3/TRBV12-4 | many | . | TGTGCCAGTTTTTGGGACGGGCATCAGCCCCAGCATTTT | CASFWDGHQPQHF
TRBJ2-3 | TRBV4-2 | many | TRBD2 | TGTGCCAGCAGCCCCTCCCCGGGGGGAGGAGATACGCAGTATTTT | CASSPSPGGGDTQYF
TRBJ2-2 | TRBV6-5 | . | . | TGTGCCAGCAGCTACCGTCCACTAGTCTTCGGGGAGCTGTTTTTT | CASSYRPLVFGELFF
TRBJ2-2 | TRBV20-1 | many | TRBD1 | TGCAGTGCTAGCCGGGACCCAGGGGGCACCGGGGAGCTGTTTTTT | CSASRDPGGTGELFF
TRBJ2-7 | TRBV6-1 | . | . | TGTGCCAGCAGCCCCTCTTGGCGGACCTACGAGCAGTACTTC | CASSPSWRTYEQYF
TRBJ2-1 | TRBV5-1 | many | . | TGCGCCAGCAGCTTGATAGGTACGGGGTCCTACCCCAATGAGCAGTTCTTC | CASSLIGTGSYPNEQFF
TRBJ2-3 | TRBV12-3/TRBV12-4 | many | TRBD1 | TGTGCCAGCAACCGACAGGGTCTGGCAGATACGCAGTATTTT | CASNRQGLADTQYF
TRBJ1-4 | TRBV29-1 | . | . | TGCAGCGTTGAAGATCCCTCTACAGGCCCCAATGAAAAACTGTTTTTT | CSVEDPSTGPNEKLFF
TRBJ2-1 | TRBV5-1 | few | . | TGCGCCAGCAGCTTGGAGGGGGGGCCCACCTACAATGAGCAGTTCTTC | CASSLEGGPTYNEQFF
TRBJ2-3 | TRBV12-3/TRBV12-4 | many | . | TGTGCCAGCCGGACTGGACAGAACAGTACGCAGTATTTT | CASRTGQNSTQYF
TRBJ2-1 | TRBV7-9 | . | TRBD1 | TGTGCCAGCAGCTACCGCGACAGGGCCCACAATGAGCAGTTCTTC | CASSYRDRAHNEQFF
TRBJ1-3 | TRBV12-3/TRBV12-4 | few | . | TGTGCCAGCAGCTACGATAGGCTGGATGGAAACACCATATATTTT | CASSYDRLDGNTIYF
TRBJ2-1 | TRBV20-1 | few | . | TGCAGTGCGACTCCGTATTATGAGCAGTTCTTC | CSATPYYEQFF
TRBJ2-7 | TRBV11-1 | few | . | TGTGCCAGCACCAGGACGGACGGCTCCTACGAGCAGTACTTC | CASTRTDGSYEQYF
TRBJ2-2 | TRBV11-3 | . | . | TGTGCCAGGGCCGACAGAGACACCGGGGAGCTGTTTTTT | CARADRDTGELFF
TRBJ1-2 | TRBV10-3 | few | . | TGTGCCATCAGTGCGGCCAGGGAGGGCTACACCTTC | CAISAAREGYTF
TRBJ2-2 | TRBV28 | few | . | TGTGCCAGCAGTTCCTCTAGAGCTGACCTGAACACCGGGGAGCTGTTTTTT | CASSSSRADLNTGELFF
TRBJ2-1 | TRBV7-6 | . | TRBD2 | TGTGCCAGCAGCTTACCCTTAGCGGGGGGGCCGGTAGATGAGCAGTTCTTC | CASSLPLAGGPVDEQFF
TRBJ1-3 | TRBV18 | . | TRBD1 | TGTGCCAGCTCACCCGGACAGGTCGACACCATATATTTT | CASSPGQVDTIYF
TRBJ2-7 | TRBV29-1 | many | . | TGCAGCGTTAGAGCCACTCAGGGTCCCTACGAGCAGTACTTC | CSVRATQGPYEQYF
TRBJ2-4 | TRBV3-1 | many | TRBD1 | TGTGCCAGCTCCCCGGGGACAGAGGTGCCAAGAAACATTCAGTACTTC | CASSPGTEVPRNIQYF
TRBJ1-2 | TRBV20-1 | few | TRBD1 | TGCAGGATTCCGGGACAGAGCTATGGCTACACCTTC | CRIPGQSYGYTF
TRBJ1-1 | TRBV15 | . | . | TGTGCCACCAGCAGAGAAGACAGTGGGGCTGAAGCTTTCTTT | CATSREDSGAEAFF
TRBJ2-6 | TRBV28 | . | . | TGTGCCAGCAGACCACCATTAAAGTCTGGGGCCAACGTCCTGACTTTC | CASRPPLKSGANVLTF
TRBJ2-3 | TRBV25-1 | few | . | TGTGCCAGCAGTGAGGGGCGGGGCACAGATACGCAGTATTTT | CASSEGRGTDTQYF
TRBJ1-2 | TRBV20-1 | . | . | TGCAGTGCTAGCGCCAGGGCGAGCTATGGCTACACCTTC | CSASARASYGYTF
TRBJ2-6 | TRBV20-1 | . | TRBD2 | TGCAGTGCTAGAGATTATGCGCGCGGGACTAGTGGATCTGGGGCCAACGTCCTGACTTTC | CSARDYARGTSGSGANVLTF
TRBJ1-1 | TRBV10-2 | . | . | TGCGCCAGCAGTGAGGTGGGGATTGAAGCTTTCTTT | CASSEVGIEAFF
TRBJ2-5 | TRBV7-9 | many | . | TGTGCCAGCAGCTCGTGGGACGGAAAAGAGACCCAGTACTTC | CASSSWDGKETQYF
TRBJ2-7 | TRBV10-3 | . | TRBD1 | TGTGCCATCAGTGAGATGGCCGGGACAGGGGGCTACGAGCAGTACTTC | CAISEMAGTGGYEQYF
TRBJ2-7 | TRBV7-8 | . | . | TGTGCCAGCAGCTTAGTCCGGGACATCTCCTACGAGCAGTACTTC | CASSLVRDISYEQYF
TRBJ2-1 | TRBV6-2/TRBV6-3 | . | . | TGTGCCAGCAGTTACGGGCAAAAACTCAATGAGCAGTTCTTC | CASSYGQKLNEQFF
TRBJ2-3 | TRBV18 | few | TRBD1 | TGTGCCAGCTCCCCGACAGGGGCCCCAGATACGCAGTATTTT | CASSPTGAPDTQYF
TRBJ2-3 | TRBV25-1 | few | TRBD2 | TGTGCCAGCAGCGTTTCTGTGGCGGGGGGGCAAGATACGCAGTATTTT | CASSVSVAGGQDTQYF
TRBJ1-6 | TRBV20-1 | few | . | TGCAGTGCTCGCCGGTTGCCCGCTAATTCACCCCTCCACTTT | CSARRLPANSPLHF